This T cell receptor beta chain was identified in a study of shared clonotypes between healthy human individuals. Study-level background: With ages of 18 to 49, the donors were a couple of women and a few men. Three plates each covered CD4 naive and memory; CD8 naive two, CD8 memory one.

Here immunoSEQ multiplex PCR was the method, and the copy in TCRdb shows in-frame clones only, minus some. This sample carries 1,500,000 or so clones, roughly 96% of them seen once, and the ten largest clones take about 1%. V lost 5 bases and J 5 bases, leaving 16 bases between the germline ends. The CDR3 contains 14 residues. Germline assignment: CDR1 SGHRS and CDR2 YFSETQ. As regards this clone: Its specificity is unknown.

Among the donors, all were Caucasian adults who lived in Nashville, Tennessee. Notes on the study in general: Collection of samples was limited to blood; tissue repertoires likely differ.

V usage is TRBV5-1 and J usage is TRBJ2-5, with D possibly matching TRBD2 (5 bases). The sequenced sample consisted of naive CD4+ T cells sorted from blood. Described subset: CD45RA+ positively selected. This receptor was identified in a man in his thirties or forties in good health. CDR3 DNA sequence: TGCGCCAGCAGACAGAGACCGGGATCGGAGACCCAGTACTTC. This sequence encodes CASRQRPGSETQYF. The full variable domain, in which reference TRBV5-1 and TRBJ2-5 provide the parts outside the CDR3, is KAGVTQTPRYLIKTRGQQVTLSCSPISGHRSVSWYQQTPGQGLQFLFEYFSETQRNKGNFPGRFSGRQFSNSRSEMNVSTLELGDSALYLCASRQRPGSETQYFGPGTRLLVL.